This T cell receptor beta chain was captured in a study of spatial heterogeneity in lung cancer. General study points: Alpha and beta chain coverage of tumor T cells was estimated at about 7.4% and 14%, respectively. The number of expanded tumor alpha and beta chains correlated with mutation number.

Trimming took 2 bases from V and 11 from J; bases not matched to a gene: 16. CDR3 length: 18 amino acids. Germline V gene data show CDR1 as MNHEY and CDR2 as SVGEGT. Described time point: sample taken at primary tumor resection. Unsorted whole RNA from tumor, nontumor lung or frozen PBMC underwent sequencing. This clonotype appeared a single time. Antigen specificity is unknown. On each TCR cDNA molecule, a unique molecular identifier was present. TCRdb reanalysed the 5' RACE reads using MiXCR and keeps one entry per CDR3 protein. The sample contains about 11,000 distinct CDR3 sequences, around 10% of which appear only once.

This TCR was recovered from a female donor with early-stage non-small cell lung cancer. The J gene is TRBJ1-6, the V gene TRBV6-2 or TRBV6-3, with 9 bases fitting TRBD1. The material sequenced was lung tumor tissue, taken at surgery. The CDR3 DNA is TGTGCCAGCAGTTACGCTTTTCGTGGTGGGACAGGGTCGCCACCCCTCCACTTT. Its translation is CASSYAFRGGTGSPPLHF.